These 7 T cell receptor beta chains originate from one sample sequenced in a study of T cell repertoires in cytomegalovirus infection. Antigens of these TCRs are unknown. Via MiXCR, TCRdb re-called the reads, giving one row per CDR3 protein. The profile shows 750,000 to 900,000 distinct CDR3 sequences, 25% to 30% of them singletons. The sequencing used cultured CD8+ T cells from PBMCs, collected from culture after CMV antigen stimulation. Receptors originate from a human donor in good health (CMV status not recorded). Some clones in this sample may be carry-over from other donors' samples.

This clonotype has more than one count but fewer than ten. The V and J genes are TRBV28 and TRBJ1-1, with D perhaps TRBD1 (5 bases). The germline V and J ends were trimmed by 5 bases and 0 bases, with 13 bases remaining between them. The CDR3 loop spans 15 amino acids. Germline assignment: CDR1 MDHEN and CDR2 SYDVKM. The CDR3 nucleotides are TGTGCCAGCAGTCACAGGACCAAAGTGAACACTGAAGCTTTCTTT. Encoded protein: CASSHRTKVNTEAFF.

V usage is TRBV19 and J usage is TRBJ1-5, with D perhaps matching TRBD1 (5 bases). The CDR3 runs 15 residues. Between the trimmed V and J ends, which lost 2 bases and 2 bases, there was a span of 10 bases. Germline loops: CDR1 LNHDA, CDR2 SQIVND (reference sequence). The CDR3 loop is CASSIKGRGNQPQHF. The CDR3 nucleotides are TGTGCCAGTAGTATAAAGGGACGAGGCAATCAGCCCCAGCATTTT.

This chain joins TRBV11-2 and TRBJ2-1, with 8 bases fitting TRBD2. From germline, CDR1 is SGHAT and CDR2 FQNNGV. V dropped 6 bases and J dropped 7; count of bases not matched to a gene: 8. The CDR3 spans 14 residues. The chain's CDR3 is CASSKSGGLNEQFF. CDR3 DNA: TGTGCCAGCAGTAAGAGCGGGGGCCTGAATGAGCAGTTCTTC. The full variable domain, with the rest looked up from reference TRBV11-2 and TRBJ2-1, is EAGVAQSPRYKIIEKRQSVAFWCNPISGHATLYWYQQILGQGPKLLIQFQNNGVVDDSQLPKDRFSAERLKGVDSTLKIQPAKLEDSAVYLCASSKSGGLNEQFFGPGTRLTVL.

The chain employs TRBV29-1 and TRBJ2-7; D may be TRBD2 (5 bases). CDR1 is SQVTM and CDR2 is ANQGSEA in the germline V gene. The length of the CDR3 is 14 residues. Trimming left V 0 bases short and J 4 bases short, with 13 bases between. CDR3 nucleotides: TGCAGCGTTGAAGATGAGGGAGCTGGGTACGAGCAGTACTTC. It codes for CSVEDEGAGYEQYF.

This clonotype appeared a few times. The V and J genes are TRBV6-1 and TRBJ2-1; 8 bases are a match to TRBD2. V lost 6 bases to trimming and J lost 3 bases; unmatched junction nucleotides: 4. CDR1 MNHNS and CDR2 SASEGT come from the germline V gene. This CDR3 has 14 amino acids. CDR3 sequence (DNA): TGTGCCAGCAGGCGGGGGGTGGTCTACAATGAGCAGTTCTTC. Translating gives CASRRGVVYNEQFF.

The rearrangement joins TRBV4-2 to TRBJ2-7; TRBD1 matches at 8 bases. CDR1 LGHNA and CDR2 YNFKEQ come from the germline V gene. J lost 1 base, V lost 0 bases, and 5 bases had no gene match. CDR3 length: 16 amino acids. CDR3 protein: CASSQDGTGVSYEQYF. The CDR3 DNA is TGTGCCAGCAGCCAAGACGGGACAGGAGTTTCCTACGAGCAGTACTTC.

The chain employs TRBV18 and TRBJ1-1; D might be TRBD1 (5 bases). The CDR3 consists of 15 residues. Trimming left V 2 bases short and J 3 bases short, with 13 bases between. Germline values: CDR1 KGHSH, CDR2 LQKENI. CDR3 protein: CASSPGTSGDTEAFF. DNA of the CDR3: TGTGCCAGCTCACCAGGGACTTCTGGGGACACTGAAGCTTTCTTT.